These 28 T cell receptor beta chains originate from one sample sequenced in a study of T cell responses to AZD1222 COVID-19 vaccine. Data came from immunoSEQ multiplex PCR; TCRdb stores just in-frame clones and leaves some out. The sample yields about 190,000 clones, approximately 91% seen once. Specimen: peripheral blood, collected on day 0 of AZD1222 vaccination. The receptors stem from an adult in good health.

This chain uses TRBV27 with TRBJ2-7; 7 bases agree with TRBD2. The CDR3 totals 16 residues. Losses at the gene ends were 0 bases for V and 4 bases for J; bases not matched to a gene: 9. The germline V gene has CDR1 MNHEY and CDR2 SMNVEV (reference sequence). The CDR3 reads CASSLSKRGPIYEQYF. The CDR3 region has the DNA TGTGCCAGCAGTTTATCGAAGCGGGGACCTATATACGAGCAGTACTTC.

The V gene is TRBV19, the J gene TRBJ2-1; 7 bases line up with TRBD2. CDR3 length equals 15 residues. J was trimmed by 4 bases and V by 3 bases; bases with no gene match: 6. Germline-derived CDR1 and CDR2 are LNHDA and SQIVND (reference sequence). This CDR3 reads CASSMPGGGYNEQFF. CDR3 nucleotides: TGTGCCAGTAGTATGCCTGGGGGGGGGTACAATGAGCAGTTCTTC.

V is TRBV5-1 and J is TRBJ2-7; 7 bases match TRBD1. In germline, CDR1 is SGHRS, CDR2 YFSETQ. The V gene end was trimmed by 4 bases and the J gene end by 2 bases; junction bases not matched to a gene: 6. CDR3 size: 14 residues. The CDR3 sequence: CASSKTGNPYEQYF. Here the CDR3 DNA reads TGCGCCAGCAGCAAGACAGGGAACCCCTACGAGCAGTACTTC.

The rearrangement uses TRBV5-1 and TRBJ1-4, with D possibly TRBD1 on 6 matching bases. V gave up 0 bases and J gave up 8 bases, with 14 bases separating them. Per the germline V gene, CDR1 is SGHRS and CDR2 is YFSETQ. The CDR3 totals 15 residues. This CDR3 is CASSLGRGRREKLFF. CDR3 sequence (DNA): TGCGCCAGCAGCTTGGGCAGGGGTAGGAGAGAAAAACTGTTTTTT.

The chain joins TRBV7-6 to TRBJ2-2, with 9 nucleotides matching TRBD1. The CDR3 has 16 residues. With 5 bases clipped from V and 0 bases from J, the junction kept 4 bases outside the gene matches. Germline values: CDR1 SGHVS, CDR2 FNYEAQ. DNA of the CDR3: TGTGCCAGCAGCCCCCGGGACAGGGCGAACACCGGGGAGCTGTTTTTT. Its translation is CASSPRDRANTGELFF.

The chain employs TRBV4-3 and TRBJ1-2; 8 bases are shared with TRBD1. Trimming removed 0 bases from V and 5 bases from J; junction bases left unmatched: 8. Germline V CDR1 and CDR2: LGHNA, YSLEER. The CDR3 extends over 16 amino acids. The CDR3, as DNA: TGCGCCAGCAGCCAAGATTCCGGGACAGGCCCGTATGGCTACACCTTC. Residues: CASSQDSGTGPYGYTF.

The CDR3 DNA sequence: TGTGCCAGCAGCTTGGCCTGGGACGGGGGGCAGGAGCAGTACTTC. This codes for CASSLAWDGGQEQYF. The J gene is TRBJ2-7, the V gene TRBV5-5; tentatively, D is TRBD2 (7 bases). V shed 0 bases and J shed 7 bases, with 17 bases lying between them. The CDR3 is made up of 15 amino acids. From germline, CDR1 is SGHKS and CDR2 YYEKEE (reference sequence).

The CDR3 DNA reads as TGCGCCAGCAGTGAGTACCCCCTACGCGGCGGGAAAAGGCAGTTCTTC. It encodes CASSEYPLRGGKRQFF. The chain links TRBV10-1 to TRBJ2-1; D is perhaps TRBD2 (6 bases). Germline-derived CDR1 and CDR2 are WNHNN and SYGVQD (reference sequence). The CDR3 covers 16 residues. Trimming pared 1 base from V and 12 bases from J, leaving 22 bases between.

The V call is TRBV6-4, the J call TRBJ1-3, with D uncertain. The CDR3 is made up of 14 amino acids. V was clipped by 6 bases and J by 0 bases, with 9 bases between them. Germline lookup yields CDR1 MRHNA and CDR2 SNTAGT. CDR3 in amino acids: CASSPDTSGNTIYF. The CDR3 nucleotides read TGTGCCAGCAGCCCAGACACCTCTGGAAACACCATATATTTT.

The chain joins TRBV6-5 to TRBJ2-7, with 7 nucleotides matching TRBD2. Trimming removed 0 bases from V and 6 bases from J; junction bases left unmatched: 5. This CDR3 is 14 amino acids long. The germline CDR1 and CDR2 sequences are MNHEY and SVGAGI. DNA for the CDR3: TGTGCCAGCAGTTACTCGACCCCGGGAGGCGAGCAGTACTTC. Translating it yields CASSYSTPGGEQYF.

Notes on this clone: Other DNA sequences of this sample code for an identical CDR3. This rearrangement joins TRBV5-1 to TRBJ2-7; maybe TRBD2 (6 bases). The CDR3 is 14 amino acids. The germline V gene has CDR1 SGHRS and CDR2 YFSETQ. V was cut by 1 base and J by 0 bases, with 8 bases left in between. CDR3 sequence reads: CASSLSGSSYEQYF. Here the CDR3 DNA reads TGCGCCAGCAGCTTGTCCGGGAGCTCCTACGAGCAGTACTTC. The full variable domain, its missing parts supplied by reference TRBV5-1 and TRBJ2-7, is KAGVTQTPRYLIKTRGQQVTLSCSPISGHRSVSWYQQTPGQGLQFLFEYFSETQRNKGNFPGRFSGRQFSNSRSEMNVSTLELGDSALYLCASSLSGSSYEQYFGPGTRLTVT.

This sequence joins TRBV7-2 and TRBJ2-7; possibly TRBD1 or TRBD2 for D (6 bases each). This CDR3 is 15 amino acids long. CDR1 is SGHTA, CDR2 FQGNSA, per germline. V dropped 3 bases and J dropped 0 bases, with 12 bases sitting between them. As DNA, the CDR3 is TGTGCCAGCAGCTTCGGGGGCCGGAGCTCCTACGAGCAGTACTTC. This encodes CASSFGGRSSYEQYF.

The chain is built from TRBV7-3 and TRBJ2-1; D perhaps matches TRBD1 (7 bases). CDR3 length equals 16 residues. V lost 0 bases, J lost 3 bases, and 12 bases lay in between. Germline CDR1 reads SGHTA; CDR2 reads FQGTGA. CDR3 nucleotide sequence: TGTGCCAGCAGCTTAACCCCCCAGGGGGGCTACAATGAGCAGTTCTTC. This gives the protein CASSLTPQGGYNEQFF. The entire variable domain, with the rest obtained from reference TRBV7-3 and TRBJ2-1, is as follows: GAGVSQTPSNKVTEKGKYVELRCDPISGHTALYWYRQSLGQGPEFLIYFQGTGAADDSGLPNDRFFAVRPEGSVSTLKIQRTERGDSAVYLCASSLTPQGGYNEQFFGPGTRLTVL.

The CDR3 DNA reads TGTGCCAGTACCCCGGGGGGAGGGACATCGGCTTTCTTT. This encodes CASTPGGGTSAFF. V usage is TRBV19 and J usage is TRBJ1-1; the D gene is possibly TRBD1 (6 bases). Germline-derived CDR1 and CDR2 are LNHDA and SQIVND (reference sequence). V lost 7 bases and J 11 bases, leaving 20 bases between the germline ends. The CDR3 length is 13 residues. The entire variable domain, with the rest obtained from reference TRBV19 and TRBJ1-1, is as follows: DGGITQSPKYLFRKEGQNVTLSCEQNLNHDAMYWYRQDPGQGLRLIYYSQIVNDFQKGDIAEGYSVSREKKESFPLTVTSAQKNPTAFYLCASTPGGGTSAFFGQGTRLTVV.

The chain has TRBV9 and TRBJ1-3; D is ambiguous. This CDR3 is built from 13 residues. Looked up from germline, CDR1 is SGDLS and CDR2 is YYNGEE. The ends were cut back, 5 bases at V and 4 bases at J, with 10 bases in the middle. The chain's CDR3 is CASRGNGGNTIYF. CDR3 DNA sequence: TGTGCCAGCAGGGGGAACGGGGGAAACACCATATATTTT.

J is TRBJ2-5 and V is TRBV15, with 8 bases aligning to TRBD2. Losses at the gene ends were 3 bases for V and 2 bases for J; bases not matched to a gene: 5. Germline-derived CDR1 and CDR2 are LNHNV and YYDKDF (reference sequence). This CDR3 spans 15 amino acids. The CDR3 DNA sequence: TGTGCCACCAGCAGTATAGCGGGGAGACAAGAGACCCAGTACTTC. This translates into CATSSIAGRQETQYF.

The chain couples TRBV27 to TRBJ1-5; D is ambiguous. This CDR3 is built from 15 residues. Deletions cut 7 bases from V and 4 bases from J, with 17 bases between. Germline CDR1 is MNHEY and CDR2 is SMNVEV (reference sequence). The CDR3 here is CASNGGPAKNQPQHF. The CDR3 DNA reads as TGTGCCAGCAACGGAGGCCCAGCTAAAAATCAGCCCCAGCATTTT.

This chain links TRBV11-3 with TRBJ2-1; TRBD2 agrees at 15 bases. Germline CDR1 and CDR2: SGHNT and YENEEA. This CDR3 region has 16 residues. The V segment lost 4 bases and the J segment 5 bases; nucleotides outside the gene matches: 3. CDR3 loop: CASSSRTSGGDNEQFF. The CDR3 region has the DNA TGTGCCAGCAGCTCGAGGACTAGCGGGGGGGACAATGAGCAGTTCTTC.

This clone has just one count. This chain joins TRBV19 and TRBJ1-5; 8 positions agree with TRBD1. Trimming removed 6 bases from V and 7 bases from J; junction bases left unmatched: 5. This CDR3 has 13 amino acids. The germline V gene encodes CDR1 LNHDA and CDR2 SQIVND (reference sequence). CDR3 in DNA: TGTGCCAGTAGCTCTACAGGGGGGCAGCCCCAGCATTTT. Amino acid sequence: CASSSTGGQPQHF.

The gene calls are TRBV27 and TRBJ2-1; D gene unclear. Trimming stripped 6 bases from V and 10 bases from J, with 19 bases between. The CDR3 runs 14 residues. Germline V gene data show CDR1 as MNHEY and CDR2 as SMNVEV (reference sequence). This CDR3 is CASSPKYLGVEQFF. The CDR3 nucleotides are TGTGCCAGCAGCCCAAAGTATCTGGGCGTAGAGCAGTTCTTC.

The rearrangement joins TRBV5-1 to TRBJ2-7; 9 nucleotides agree with TRBD2. The germline V gene encodes CDR1 SGHRS and CDR2 YFSETQ. The CDR3 has 17 residues. Trimming at V came to 3 bases and at J to 0 bases, leaving 10 bases not matched to a gene. As DNA, the CDR3 is TGCGCCAGCAGCTCTTCTAGCGGGATATTGAGCTCCTACGAGCAGTACTTC. Translated, it gives CASSSSSGILSSYEQYF.

The rearrangement links TRBV29-1 to TRBJ1-2, with TRBD1 as a possible D gene (5 bases). Germline V lookup: CDR1 SQVTM, CDR2 ANQGSEA. The ends were cut back, 7 bases at V and 3 bases at J, with 12 bases in the middle. The CDR3 has 12 residues. CDR3 amino acids: CSAHQGDYGYTF. CDR3 DNA sequence: TGCAGCGCCCACCAGGGCGACTATGGCTACACCTTC.

The chain is built from TRBV6-2 or TRBV6-3 and TRBJ2-7; no clear D gene. This CDR3 has 13 residues. V lost 4 bases, J lost 2 bases, and 9 bases lay in between. The germline V gene has CDR1 MNHEY and CDR2 SVGEGT. CDR3 loop: CASSSSRPYEQYF. Here the CDR3 DNA reads TGTGCCAGCAGTTCCTCGCGACCCTACGAGCAGTACTTC.

The chain has TRBV10-3 and TRBJ2-7; TRBD2 aligns across 15 bases. The germline V gene has CDR1 ENHRY and CDR2 SYGVKD. This CDR3 is built from 16 residues. J was trimmed by 9 bases and V by 3 bases; bases with no gene match: 9. CDR3 bases: TGTGCCATCAGTGACGGGACTAGCGGGAGGACCAGCGGGCAGTACTTC. This translates into CAISDGTSGRTSGQYF.

The table lists this clone with a count of one. J is TRBJ2-5 and V is TRBV10-1, with D perhaps assigned TRBD1 or TRBD2 (5 bases each). The germline CDR1 and CDR2 sequences are WNHNN and SYGVQD (reference sequence). The CDR3 contains 14 residues. The V end lost 2 bases, the J end lost 5 bases, and 12 bases lay between the germline ends. This CDR3 is CASSEPGTLETQYF. The DNA for the CDR3 is TGCGCCAGCAGTGAGCCAGGGACGTTGGAGACCCAGTACTTC.

The CDR3 DNA reads as TGTGCCAGCAGCTTAGACAGGGATGGCTACACCTTC. Amino acid sequence: CASSLDRDGYTF. This chain links TRBV7-2 with TRBJ1-2; a possible D gene is TRBD1 (6 bases). Trimming removed 1 base at V and 6 bases at J, with 6 bases between. Germline V lookup: CDR1 SGHTA, CDR2 FQGNSA. The CDR3 is 12 amino acids.

This clone was seen once. The chain links TRBV18 to TRBJ1-1, with D perhaps matching TRBD1 (6 bases). The germline V gene encodes CDR1 KGHSH and CDR2 LQKENI. This CDR3 comprises 13 residues. Trimming took 2 bases from V and 4 from J, leaving 8 bases between them. In nucleotides, the CDR3 is TGTGCCAGCTCACCAACAGGGCGCACTGAAGCTTTCTTT. It yields the protein CASSPTGRTEAFF.

The chain combines TRBV4-2 with TRBJ1-3; 7 bases agree with TRBD1. Germline CDR1 LGHNA, CDR2 YNFKEQ. The J segment lost 1 base and the V segment lost 4 bases, leaving 10 bases of the junction unmatched. The CDR3 has 17 amino acids. The CDR3, as DNA: TGTGCCAGCAGCCTCGGGACAGCCACCCTTTCTGGAAACACCATATATTTT. The encoded protein is CASSLGTATLSGNTIYF.